This T cell receptor beta chain was recovered during a study of vaccination and CD4 T cells after COVID-19. Across the study: SARS-CoV-2 positivity in convalescent patients was established by nasal swab PCR; under 10 had mild and one severe disease.

The treatment was: approximately nine-day PBMC culture with coronavirus spike peptide pools or control peptides (ViraFEST assay). ViraFEST expanded antigen-specific T cells with peptide pools, then sequenced TCRs. The Oncomine TCR Beta short-read assay was applied to DNA of cultured CD4+ T cells. The genomic DNA was obtained from cultured CD4+ T cells by extraction with the QIAamp micro DNA kit. TCRdb reprocessed the PCR reads with MiXCR, giving one entry per CDR3 protein. The repertoire includes about 20,000 distinct CDR3 sequences, under 30% of them detected once, and 9.5% to 13% sits in the top ten. As for this clonotype: What it binds is not known.

This receptor was identified in a human donor with COVID-19. Material for sequencing was cultured CD4+ T cells from blood.

The CDR3 coding sequence is TGTGCCAGTTACTCAGGGAGTGACAGCTGGTATGGCTACACCTTC. It is translated as CASYSGSDSWYGYTF. The V call is TRBV28, the J call TRBJ1-2; D is possibly TRBD1 (5 bases). The V gene lost 9 bases and the J gene lost 5 bases, with 22 bases spanning the gap. Germline CDR1 reads MDHEN; CDR2 reads SYDVKM. The CDR3 is 15 residues long.